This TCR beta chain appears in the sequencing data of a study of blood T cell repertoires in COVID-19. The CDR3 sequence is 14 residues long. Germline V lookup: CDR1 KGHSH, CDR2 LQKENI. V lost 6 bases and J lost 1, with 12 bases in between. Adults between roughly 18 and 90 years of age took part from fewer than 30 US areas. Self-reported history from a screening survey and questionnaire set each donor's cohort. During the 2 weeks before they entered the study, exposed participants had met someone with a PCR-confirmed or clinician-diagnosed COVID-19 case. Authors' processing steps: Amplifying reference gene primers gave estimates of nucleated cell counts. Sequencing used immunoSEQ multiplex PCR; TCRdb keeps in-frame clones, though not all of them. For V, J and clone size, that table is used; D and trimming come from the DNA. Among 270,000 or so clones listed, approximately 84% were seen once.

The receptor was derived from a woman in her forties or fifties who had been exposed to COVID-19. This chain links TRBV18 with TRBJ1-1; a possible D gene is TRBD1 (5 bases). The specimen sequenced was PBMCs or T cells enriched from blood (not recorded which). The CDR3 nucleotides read TGTGCCAGCTCCGGACGGGGGACGAACACTGAAGCTTTCTTT. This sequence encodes CASSGRGTNTEAFF.